One sample yielded the 15 T cell receptor beta chains listed below, sequenced in a study of early T cells in non-severe SARS-CoV-2 infection. MiXCR was run by TCRdb on the 5' RACE reads, yielding one entry per CDR3 protein. There are roughly 70,000 distinct CDR3 sequences in the sample; under 15% occur only once, and roughly 1.3% lies in the top ten. The sequenced material came from whole blood. The receptors were gathered from an adult who was a healthcare worker with PCR-confirmed SARS-CoV-2 infection or an uninfected control (not recorded which).

This clonotype appeared many times. This sequence joins TRBV6-2 or TRBV6-3 and TRBJ1-5; 8 bases agree with TRBD1. This CDR3 has 17 residues. CDR1 MNHEY and CDR2 SVGEGT come from the germline V gene. Unmatched junction bases numbered 10, after V lost 4 bases and J lost 2 bases. CDR3 sequence: CASSSNRGQGRNQPQHF. CDR3 sequence (DNA): TGTGCCAGCAGTTCCAACCGAGGACAGGGACGCAATCAGCCCCAGCATTTT.

The V and J genes are TRBV29-1 and TRBJ2-7; D perhaps matches TRBD1 (5 bases). Trimming shortened V by 4 bases and J by 2 bases, and 9 bases separated the two germline ends. This CDR3 comprises 12 residues. Per germline, CDR1 SQVTM and CDR2 ANQGSEA. CDR3 coding DNA: TGCAGCGTTGTTGTGGGGCCCTACGAGCAGTACTTC. As protein: CSVVVGPYEQYF.

The rearrangement links TRBV20-1 to TRBJ1-1; the D gene is possibly TRBD1 (5 bases). CDR1 is DFQATT, CDR2 SNEGSKA, per germline (reference sequence). The length of the CDR3 is 15 residues. Trimming took 1 base from V and 3 from J, leaving 15 bases between them. CDR3 bases: TGCAGTGCTAGAGCTTGGGGAGGCAGGGACACTGAAGCTTTCTTT. This translates into CSARAWGGRDTEAFF.

This clonotype has just a few counts. V and J are TRBV20-1 and TRBJ1-2; 9 bases match TRBD1. Losses at the gene ends were 1 base for V and 3 bases for J; bases not matched to a gene: 3. Germline CDR1 is DFQATT and CDR2 is SNEGSKA (reference sequence). CDR3 size: 14 residues. CDR3 in amino acids: CSARADRGDYGYTF. CDR3 in DNA: TGCAGTGCTAGAGCAGACAGGGGGGACTATGGCTACACCTTC.

This clonotype was recorded at least ten times. DNA for the CDR3: TGTGCCAGCAGTTTTGGGGTCAAGGATGGCTACACCTTC. Translated, it gives CASSFGVKDGYTF. This chain joins TRBV6-5 and TRBJ1-2, with unresolved D. The V end lost 4 bases, the J end lost 6 bases, and 12 bases lay between the germline ends. Germline V gene lookup returns CDR1 MNHEY and CDR2 SVGAGI. This CDR3 is 13 amino acids long.

This clonotype occurred many times. The chain has TRBV6-1 and TRBJ2-5; TRBD2 aligns across 13 bases. Losses at the gene ends were 1 base for V and 6 bases for J; bases not matched to a gene: 11. Germline loops: CDR1 MNHNS, CDR2 SASEGT. The CDR3 spans 18 residues. DNA of the CDR3: TGTGCCAGCAGTGAAGGACTAGCGGGAGGCCCGGGGGGTAAGACCCAGTACTTC. Protein sequence: CASSEGLAGGPGGKTQYF.

Many counts were recorded for this clonotype. The chain uses TRBV6-5 and TRBJ2-1; D is perhaps TRBD1 (5 bases). Trimming pared 3 bases from V and 5 bases from J, leaving 11 bases between. This CDR3 spans 14 amino acids. The V gene's germline CDR1 is MNHEY and CDR2 SVGAGI. The CDR3 sequence is CASSYIDSNNEQFF. In DNA, the CDR3 is TGTGCCAGCAGTTATATCGACAGCAACAATGAGCAGTTCTTC.

At least ten counts were recorded for this clonotype. This chain joins TRBV7-9 and TRBJ1-1; D might be TRBD1 (6 bases). Germline loops: CDR1 SEHNR, CDR2 FQNEAQ (reference sequence). V was cut by 3 bases and J by 6 bases, with 17 bases left in between. CDR3 length equals 15 residues. CDR3 DNA: TGTGCCAGCAGCTTGGAAGAAAAGGAGGGGGCTGAAGCTTTCTTT. It codes for CASSLEEKEGAEAFF.

This clonotype occurred a few times. The chain has TRBV4-3 and TRBJ2-3; the D is unclear. The CDR3 spans 15 residues. Germline CDR1 reads LGHNA; CDR2 reads YSLEER. Trimming left V 4 bases short and J 1 base short, with 12 bases between. CDR3 region: CASSLRRVGTDTQYF. DNA for the CDR3: TGCGCCAGCAGCCTTAGACGGGTGGGCACAGATACGCAGTATTTT.

This clonotype was recorded many times. This chain uses TRBV20-1 with TRBJ1-5, with 7 bases that match TRBD1. With 6 bases clipped from V and 3 bases from J, the junction kept 14 bases outside the gene matches. Germline loops: CDR1 DFQATT, CDR2 SNEGSKA (reference sequence). The CDR3 is 16 residues long. Here the CDR3 DNA reads TGCAGTGCCCATGGATACAGGGGAAGAAACAATCAGCCCCAGCATTTT. Residues: CSAHGYRGRNNQPQHF.

This clonotype was observed at least ten times. The chain employs TRBV7-2 and TRBJ2-7, with D perhaps matching TRBD2 (6 bases). V shed 5 bases and J shed 5 bases, with 19 bases lying between them. CDR1 is SGHTA and CDR2 is FQGNSA in the germline V gene. This CDR3 contains 15 residues. In nucleotides, the CDR3 is TGTGCCAGCAGCGTCAGAACCGGGACTGTCCACGAGCAGTACTTC. Its translation is CASSVRTGTVHEQYF.

This clonotype was seen at least ten times. The rearrangement links TRBV6-5 to TRBJ2-7, with TRBD2 as a possible D gene (5 bases). Trimming removed 5 bases at V and 5 bases at J, with 16 bases between. The CDR3 has 14 amino acids. Germline V gene lookup returns CDR1 MNHEY and CDR2 SVGAGI. As DNA, the CDR3 is TGTGCCAGCAGTACCCGTCGGGCTAGCCACGAGCAGTACTTC. Translation: CASSTRRASHEQYF.

This clonotype appeared a few times. The chain combines TRBV28 with TRBJ1-2, with D unresolved. V shed 3 bases and J shed 1 base, with 6 bases lying between them. Per germline, CDR1 MDHEN and CDR2 SYDVKM. This CDR3 contains 13 residues. Written as DNA, the CDR3 is TGTGCCAGCAGTTTCGGGAATAACTATGGCTACACCTTC. Amino acids: CASSFGNNYGYTF.

Many counts were recorded for this clonotype. The chain couples TRBV12-5 to TRBJ2-2, with TRBD1 identical over 8 bases. In germline, CDR1 is LGHNT, CDR2 FRNRAP. CDR3 size: 13 residues. V gave up 5 bases and J gave up 8 bases; unmatched junction bases: 4. The chain's CDR3 is CASGPRDRGELFF. The CDR3 DNA sequence: TGTGCTAGTGGTCCCCGGGACAGGGGGGAGCTGTTTTTT.

This clonotype was recorded at least ten times. The V call is TRBV11-2, the J call TRBJ2-1; D assignment may be TRBD1 or TRBD2 (6 bases each). V lost 1 base, J lost 4 bases, and 8 bases lay in between. CDR3 length: 14 amino acids. In germline, CDR1 is SGHAT, CDR2 FQNNGV. The CDR3 loop is CASSLGGGYNEQFF. The CDR3 region has the DNA TGTGCCAGCAGCTTAGGAGGGGGGTACAATGAGCAGTTCTTC.